The source of this TCR beta chain is a study of T cell changes during pregnancy in multiple sclerosis. Here immunoSEQ multiplex PCR was the method, and the copy in TCRdb shows in-frame clones only, minus some. Of roughly 86,000 clones listed, approximately 92% are singletons. This clone was found a few times. The CDR3 length is 14 residues. V was pared by 6 bases and J by 4 bases, with 5 bases of the junction left unmatched. From germline, CDR1 is MDHEN and CDR2 SYDVKM. The sequenced sample was peripheral blood, obtained in the first trimester of pregnancy. This clonotype originated in a female donor with multiple sclerosis, enrolled in a pregnancy study. The chain couples TRBV28 to TRBJ2-5; the match to TRBD2 covers 10 bases. CDR3 region: CASSWGLARETQYF. CDR3 nucleotide sequence: TGTGCCAGCAGCTGGGGACTAGCGAGAGAGACCCAGTACTTC. The full variable domain, rest sourced from reference TRBV28 and TRBJ2-5, is DVKVTQSSRYLVKRTGEKVFLECVQDMDHENMFWYRQDPGLGLRLIYFSYDVKMKEKGDIPEGYSVSREKKERFSLILESASTNQTSMYLCASSWGLARETQYFGPGTRLLVL.